This T cell receptor beta chain was identified in a study of T cells in Graves' hyperthyroidism and ophthalmopathy. There were TCR beta CDR3 regions amplified from RNA transcripts. TCR CDR3 underwent first-round RT-PCR with the HTBI primer set. TCRdb independently ran MiXCR on the multiplex PCR reads; one entry per CDR3 protein. In the table there are around 690,000 distinct CDR3 sequences, around 21% of which are singletons. This clonotype came up many times. Subjects with ophthalmopathy showed a Clinical Activity Score no lower than 3, a NOSPECS grade no lower than 4, and a duration shorter than 3 months. Clinicians diagnosed patients from clinical symptoms, serum thyroxine and TRAb, thyroid ultrasound and orbital computed tomography. Input material: blood. The receptor was derived from a man aged 30 to 45 with Graves' ophthalmopathy.

CDR3 sequence (DNA): TGCAGTGCTAGAGATCGGGACAGGGGCTACACCTTC. This sequence encodes CSARDRDRGYTF. V and J are TRBV20-1 and TRBJ1-2; 8 nucleotides line up with TRBD1. Germline V lookup: CDR1 DFQATT, CDR2 SNEGSKA (reference sequence). The CDR3 is 12 residues long. V gave up 0 bases and J gave up 8 bases; unmatched junction bases: 2.